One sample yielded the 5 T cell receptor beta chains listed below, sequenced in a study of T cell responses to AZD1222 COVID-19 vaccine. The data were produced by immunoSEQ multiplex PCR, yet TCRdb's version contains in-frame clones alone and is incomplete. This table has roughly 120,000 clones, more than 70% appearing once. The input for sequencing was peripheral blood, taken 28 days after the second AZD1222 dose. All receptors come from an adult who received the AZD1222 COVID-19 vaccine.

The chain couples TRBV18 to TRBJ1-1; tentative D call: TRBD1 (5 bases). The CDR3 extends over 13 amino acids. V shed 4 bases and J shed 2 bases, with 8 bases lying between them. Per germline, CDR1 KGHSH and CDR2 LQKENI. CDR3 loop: CASSQGTNTEAFF. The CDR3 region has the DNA TGTGCCAGCTCACAGGGGACTAACACTGAAGCTTTCTTT.

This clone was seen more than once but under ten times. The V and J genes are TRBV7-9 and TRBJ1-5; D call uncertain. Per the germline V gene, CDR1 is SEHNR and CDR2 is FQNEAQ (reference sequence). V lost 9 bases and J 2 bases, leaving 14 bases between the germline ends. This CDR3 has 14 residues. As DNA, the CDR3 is TGTGCCAGTACAGCGGGAGCTGGCAATCAGCCCCAGCATTTT. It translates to CASTAGAGNQPQHF.

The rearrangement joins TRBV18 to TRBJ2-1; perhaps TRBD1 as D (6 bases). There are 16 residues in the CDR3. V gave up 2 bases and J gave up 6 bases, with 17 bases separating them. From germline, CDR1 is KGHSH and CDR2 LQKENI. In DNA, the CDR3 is TGTGCCAGCTCACCATTTTTACAGGGTAATCCCAATGAGCAGTTCTTC. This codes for CASSPFLQGNPNEQFF.

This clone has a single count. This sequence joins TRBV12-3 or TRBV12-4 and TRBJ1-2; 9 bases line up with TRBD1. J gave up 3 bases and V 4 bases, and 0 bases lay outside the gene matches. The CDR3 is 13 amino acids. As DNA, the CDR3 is TGTGCCAGCAGTTGGGACAGGGACTATGGCTACACCTTC. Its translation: CASSWDRDYGYTF.

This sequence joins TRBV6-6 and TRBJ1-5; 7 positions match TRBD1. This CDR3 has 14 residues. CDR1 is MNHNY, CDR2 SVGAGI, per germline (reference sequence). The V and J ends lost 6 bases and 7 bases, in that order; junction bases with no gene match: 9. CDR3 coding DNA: TGTGCCAGCAGGAAAACAGGGGAGGACCAGCCCCAGCATTTT. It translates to CASRKTGEDQPQHF.